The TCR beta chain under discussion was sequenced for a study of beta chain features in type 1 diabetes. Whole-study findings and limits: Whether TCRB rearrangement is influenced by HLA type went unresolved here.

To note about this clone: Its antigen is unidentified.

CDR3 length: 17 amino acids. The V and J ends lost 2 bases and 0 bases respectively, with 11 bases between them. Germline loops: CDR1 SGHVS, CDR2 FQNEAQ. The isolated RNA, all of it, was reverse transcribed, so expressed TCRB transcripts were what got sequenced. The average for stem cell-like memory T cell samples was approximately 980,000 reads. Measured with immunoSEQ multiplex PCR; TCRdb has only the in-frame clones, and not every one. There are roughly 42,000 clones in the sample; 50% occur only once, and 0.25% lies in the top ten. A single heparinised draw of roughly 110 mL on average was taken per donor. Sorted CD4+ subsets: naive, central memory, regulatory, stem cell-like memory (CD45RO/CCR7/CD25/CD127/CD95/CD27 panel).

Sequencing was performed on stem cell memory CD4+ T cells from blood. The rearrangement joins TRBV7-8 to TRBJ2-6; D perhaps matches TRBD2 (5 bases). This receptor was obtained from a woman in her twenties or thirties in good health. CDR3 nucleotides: TGTGCCAGCAGCTTACAGGCCCGGGGCTCTGGGGCCAACGTCCTGACTTTC. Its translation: CASSLQARGSGANVLTF.